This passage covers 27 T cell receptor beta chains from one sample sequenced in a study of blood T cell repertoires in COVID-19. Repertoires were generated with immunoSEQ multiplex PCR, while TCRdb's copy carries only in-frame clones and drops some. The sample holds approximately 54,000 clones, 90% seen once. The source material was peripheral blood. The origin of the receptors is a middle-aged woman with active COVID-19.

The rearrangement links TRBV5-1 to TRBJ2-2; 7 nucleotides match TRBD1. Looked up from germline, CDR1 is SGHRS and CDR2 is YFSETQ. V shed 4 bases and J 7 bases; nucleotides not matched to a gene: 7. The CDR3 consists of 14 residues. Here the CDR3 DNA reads TGCGCCAGCAGCCCACAGGGGATTGGCGGGGAGCTGTTTTTT. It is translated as CASSPQGIGGELFF. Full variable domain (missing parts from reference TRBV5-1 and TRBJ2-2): KAGVTQTPRYLIKTRGQQVTLSCSPISGHRSVSWYQQTPGQGLQFLFEYFSETQRNKGNFPGRFSGRQFSNSRSEMNVSTLELGDSALYLCASSPQGIGGELFFGEGSRLTVL.

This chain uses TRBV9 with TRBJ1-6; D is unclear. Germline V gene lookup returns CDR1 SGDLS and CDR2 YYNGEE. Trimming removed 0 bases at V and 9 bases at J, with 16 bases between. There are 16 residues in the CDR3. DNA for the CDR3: TGTGCCAGCAGCGTAGACCCAGGTCGAGAAGCTTCACCCCTCCACTTT. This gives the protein CASSVDPGREASPLHF.

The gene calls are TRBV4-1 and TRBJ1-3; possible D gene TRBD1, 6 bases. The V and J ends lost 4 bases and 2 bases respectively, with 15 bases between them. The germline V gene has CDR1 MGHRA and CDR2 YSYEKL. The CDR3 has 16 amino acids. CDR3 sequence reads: CASSLSPGVPGNTIYF. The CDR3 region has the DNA TGCGCCAGCAGCCTCTCCCCAGGGGTACCTGGAAACACCATATATTTT.

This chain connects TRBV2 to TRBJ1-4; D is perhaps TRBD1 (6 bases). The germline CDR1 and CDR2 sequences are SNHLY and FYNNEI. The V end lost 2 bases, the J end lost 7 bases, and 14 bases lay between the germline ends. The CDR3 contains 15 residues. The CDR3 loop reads CASSERTGPGEKLFF. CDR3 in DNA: TGTGCCAGCAGTGAAAGAACAGGGCCTGGTGAAAAACTGTTTTTT.

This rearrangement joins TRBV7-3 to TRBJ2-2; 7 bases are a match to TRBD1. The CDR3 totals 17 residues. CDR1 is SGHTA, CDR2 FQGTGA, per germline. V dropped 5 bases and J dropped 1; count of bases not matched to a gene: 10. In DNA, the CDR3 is TGTGCCAGCAGCCCCTTTCCCGGGACAGAGAACACCGGGGAGCTGTTTTTT. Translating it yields CASSPFPGTENTGELFF. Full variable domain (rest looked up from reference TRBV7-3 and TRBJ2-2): GAGVSQTPSNKVTEKGKYVELRCDPISGHTALYWYRQSLGQGPEFLIYFQGTGAADDSGLPNDRFFAVRPEGSVSTLKIQRTERGDSAVYLCASSPFPGTENTGELFFGEGSRLTVL.

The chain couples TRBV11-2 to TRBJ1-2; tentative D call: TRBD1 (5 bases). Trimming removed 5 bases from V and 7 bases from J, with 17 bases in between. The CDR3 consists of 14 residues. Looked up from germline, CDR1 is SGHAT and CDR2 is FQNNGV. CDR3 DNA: TGTGCCAGCAGCCCGCGGGACCGCTCTCTTGGCTACACCTTC. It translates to CASSPRDRSLGYTF.

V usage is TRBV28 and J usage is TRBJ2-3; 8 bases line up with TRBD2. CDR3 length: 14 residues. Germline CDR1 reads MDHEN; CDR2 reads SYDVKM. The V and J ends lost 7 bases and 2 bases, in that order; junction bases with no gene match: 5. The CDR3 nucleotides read TGTGCCAGCAATCGGGGGGGGAACACAGATACGCAGTATTTT. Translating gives CASNRGGNTDTQYF.

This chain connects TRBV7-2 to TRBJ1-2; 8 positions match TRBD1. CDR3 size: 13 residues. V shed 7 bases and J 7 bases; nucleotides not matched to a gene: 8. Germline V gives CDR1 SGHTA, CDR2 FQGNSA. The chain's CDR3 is CASTGDRISGYTF. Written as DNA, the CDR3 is TGTGCCAGCACGGGGGACAGGATCTCTGGCTACACCTTC.

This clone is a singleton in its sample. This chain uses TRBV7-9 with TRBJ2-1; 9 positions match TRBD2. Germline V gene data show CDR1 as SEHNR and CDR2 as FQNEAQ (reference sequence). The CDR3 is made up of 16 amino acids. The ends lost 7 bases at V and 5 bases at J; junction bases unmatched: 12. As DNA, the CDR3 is TGTGCCAGCACATCCTCTGGCGGGGGGGCGAACAATGAGCAGTTCTTC. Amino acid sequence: CASTSSGGGANNEQFF.

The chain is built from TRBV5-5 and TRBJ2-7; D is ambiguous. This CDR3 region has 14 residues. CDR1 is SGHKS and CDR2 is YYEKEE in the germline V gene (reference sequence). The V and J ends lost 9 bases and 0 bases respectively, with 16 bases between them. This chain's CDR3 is CATLENLSSYEQYF. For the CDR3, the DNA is TGTGCCACCCTTGAAAATTTGAGCTCCTACGAGCAGTACTTC.

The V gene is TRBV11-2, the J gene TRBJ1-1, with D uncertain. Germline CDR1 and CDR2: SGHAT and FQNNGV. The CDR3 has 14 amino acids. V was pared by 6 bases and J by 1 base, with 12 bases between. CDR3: CASRPPGRNTEAFF. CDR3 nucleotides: TGTGCCAGCAGGCCCCCGGGTAGGAACACTGAAGCTTTCTTT.

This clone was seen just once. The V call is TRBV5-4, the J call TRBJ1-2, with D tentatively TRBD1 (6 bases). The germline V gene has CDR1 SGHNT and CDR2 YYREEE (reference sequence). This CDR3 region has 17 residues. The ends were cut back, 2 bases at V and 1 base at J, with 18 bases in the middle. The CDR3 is CASSFPQGGGGNYGYTF. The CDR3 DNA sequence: TGTGCCAGCAGCTTCCCTCAAGGGGGAGGGGGTAACTATGGCTACACCTTC.

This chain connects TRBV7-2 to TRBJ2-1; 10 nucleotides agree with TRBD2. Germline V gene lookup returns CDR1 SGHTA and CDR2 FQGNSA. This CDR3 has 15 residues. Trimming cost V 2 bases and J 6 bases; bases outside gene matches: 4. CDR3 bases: TGTGCCAGCAGCTTATATAGCGGGGGGTTCAATGAGCAGTTCTTC. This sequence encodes CASSLYSGGFNEQFF.

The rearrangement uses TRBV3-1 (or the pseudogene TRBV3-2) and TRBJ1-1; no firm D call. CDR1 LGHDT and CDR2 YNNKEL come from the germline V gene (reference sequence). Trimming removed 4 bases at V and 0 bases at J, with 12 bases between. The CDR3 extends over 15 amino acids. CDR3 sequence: CASSPQGSMNTEAFF. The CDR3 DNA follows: TGTGCCAGCAGCCCGCAAGGGAGTATGAACACTGAAGCTTTCTTT.

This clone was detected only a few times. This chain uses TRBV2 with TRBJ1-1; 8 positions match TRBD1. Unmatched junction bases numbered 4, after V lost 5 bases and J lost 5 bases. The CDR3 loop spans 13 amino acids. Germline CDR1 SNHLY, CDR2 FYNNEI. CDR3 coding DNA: TGTGCCAGCAGTAATAACAGGGGGACTGAAGCTTTCTTT. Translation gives CASSNNRGTEAFF. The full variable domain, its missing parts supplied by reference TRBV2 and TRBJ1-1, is EPEVTQTPSHQVTQMGQEVILRCVPISNHLYFYWYRQILGQKVEFLVSFYNNEISEKSEIFDDQFSVERPDGSNFTLKIRSTKLEDSAMYFCASSNNRGTEAFFGQGTRLTVV.

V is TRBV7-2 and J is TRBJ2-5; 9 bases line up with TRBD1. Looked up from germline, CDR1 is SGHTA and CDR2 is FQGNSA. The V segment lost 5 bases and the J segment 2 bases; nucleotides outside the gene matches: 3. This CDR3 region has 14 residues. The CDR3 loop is CASSPGTGQETQYF. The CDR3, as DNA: TGTGCCAGCAGCCCCGGGACAGGGCAAGAGACCCAGTACTTC.

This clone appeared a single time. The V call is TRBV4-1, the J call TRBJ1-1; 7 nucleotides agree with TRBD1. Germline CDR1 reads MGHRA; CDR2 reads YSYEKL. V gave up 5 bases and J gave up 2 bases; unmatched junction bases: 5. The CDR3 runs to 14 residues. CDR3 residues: CASSGRQGNTEAFF. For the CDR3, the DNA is TGCGCCAGCAGCGGAAGACAGGGTAACACTGAAGCTTTCTTT.

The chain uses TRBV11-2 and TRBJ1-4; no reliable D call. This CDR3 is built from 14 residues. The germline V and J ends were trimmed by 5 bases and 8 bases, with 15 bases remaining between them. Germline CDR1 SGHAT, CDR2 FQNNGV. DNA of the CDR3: TGTGCCAGCAGCGCCTGGGGAGTGGGGGAAAAACTGTTTTTT. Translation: CASSAWGVGEKLFF.

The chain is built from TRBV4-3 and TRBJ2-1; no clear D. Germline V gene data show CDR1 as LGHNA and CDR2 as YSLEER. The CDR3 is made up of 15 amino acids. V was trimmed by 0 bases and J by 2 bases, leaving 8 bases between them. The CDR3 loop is CASSQESVPYNEQFF. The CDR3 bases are TGCGCCAGCAGCCAAGAGAGTGTCCCCTACAATGAGCAGTTCTTC.

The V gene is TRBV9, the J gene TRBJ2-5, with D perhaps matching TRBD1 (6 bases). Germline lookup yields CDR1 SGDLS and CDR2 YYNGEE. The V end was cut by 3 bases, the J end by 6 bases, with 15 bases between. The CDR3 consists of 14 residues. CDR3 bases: TGTGCCAGCAGCGCCGGGCAGGGACAAAAGACCCAGTACTTC. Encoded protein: CASSAGQGQKTQYF. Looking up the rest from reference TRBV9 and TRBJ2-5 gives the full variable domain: DSGVTQTPKHLITATGQRVTLRCSPRSGDLSVYWYQQSLDQGLQFLIQYYNGEERAKGNILERFSAQQFPDLHSELNLSSLELGDSALYFCASSAGQGQKTQYFGPGTRLLVL.

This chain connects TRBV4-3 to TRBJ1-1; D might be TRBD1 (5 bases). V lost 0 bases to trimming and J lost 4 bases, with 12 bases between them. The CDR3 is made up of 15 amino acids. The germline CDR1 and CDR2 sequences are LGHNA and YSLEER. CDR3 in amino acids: CASSQDWLGGTEAFF. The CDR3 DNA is TGCGCCAGCAGCCAAGATTGGTTGGGGGGCACTGAAGCTTTCTTT.

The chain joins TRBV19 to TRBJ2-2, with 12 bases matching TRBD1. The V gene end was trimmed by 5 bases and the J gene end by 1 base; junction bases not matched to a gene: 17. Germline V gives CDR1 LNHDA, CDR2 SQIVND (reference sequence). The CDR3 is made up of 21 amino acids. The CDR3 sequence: CASSGTTSGTGGVRNTGELFF. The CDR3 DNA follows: TGTGCCAGTAGTGGTACTACCTCCGGGACAGGGGGCGTCAGGAACACCGGGGAGCTGTTTTTT.

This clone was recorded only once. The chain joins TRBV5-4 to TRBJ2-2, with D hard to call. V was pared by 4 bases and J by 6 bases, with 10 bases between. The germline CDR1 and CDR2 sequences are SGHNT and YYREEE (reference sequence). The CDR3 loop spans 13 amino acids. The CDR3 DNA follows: TGTGCCAGCAGCCGAACAGAAGCCGGGGAGCTGTTTTTT. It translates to CASSRTEAGELFF.

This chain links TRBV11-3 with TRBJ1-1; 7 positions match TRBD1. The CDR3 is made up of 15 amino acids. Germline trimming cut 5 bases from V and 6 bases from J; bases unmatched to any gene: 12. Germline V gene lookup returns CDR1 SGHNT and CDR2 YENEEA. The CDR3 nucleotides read TGTGCCAGCAGCCCCCGACAGGGATCGGCGGCTGAAGCTTTCTTT. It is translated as CASSPRQGSAAEAFF.

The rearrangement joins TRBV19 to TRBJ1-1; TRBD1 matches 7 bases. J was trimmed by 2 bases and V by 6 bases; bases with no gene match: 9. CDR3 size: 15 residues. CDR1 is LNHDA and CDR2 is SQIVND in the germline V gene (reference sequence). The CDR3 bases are TGTGCCAGTAGCCCCCCGGGACAGAGCAACACTGAAGCTTTCTTT. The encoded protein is CASSPPGQSNTEAFF.

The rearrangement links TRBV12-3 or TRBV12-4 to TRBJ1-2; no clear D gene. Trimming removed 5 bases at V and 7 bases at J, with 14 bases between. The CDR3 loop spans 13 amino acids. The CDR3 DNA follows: TGTGCCAGCAGTCCCCGCGGCGACGGTGGCTACACCTTC. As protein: CASSPRGDGGYTF.

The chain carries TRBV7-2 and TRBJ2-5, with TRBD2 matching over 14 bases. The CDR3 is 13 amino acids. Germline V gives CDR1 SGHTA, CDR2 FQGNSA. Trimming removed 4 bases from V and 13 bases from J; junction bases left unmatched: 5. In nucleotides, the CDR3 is TGTGCCAGCAGCTCCTCGGGACTAGCGGGAGCGTACTTC. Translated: CASSSSGLAGAYF.